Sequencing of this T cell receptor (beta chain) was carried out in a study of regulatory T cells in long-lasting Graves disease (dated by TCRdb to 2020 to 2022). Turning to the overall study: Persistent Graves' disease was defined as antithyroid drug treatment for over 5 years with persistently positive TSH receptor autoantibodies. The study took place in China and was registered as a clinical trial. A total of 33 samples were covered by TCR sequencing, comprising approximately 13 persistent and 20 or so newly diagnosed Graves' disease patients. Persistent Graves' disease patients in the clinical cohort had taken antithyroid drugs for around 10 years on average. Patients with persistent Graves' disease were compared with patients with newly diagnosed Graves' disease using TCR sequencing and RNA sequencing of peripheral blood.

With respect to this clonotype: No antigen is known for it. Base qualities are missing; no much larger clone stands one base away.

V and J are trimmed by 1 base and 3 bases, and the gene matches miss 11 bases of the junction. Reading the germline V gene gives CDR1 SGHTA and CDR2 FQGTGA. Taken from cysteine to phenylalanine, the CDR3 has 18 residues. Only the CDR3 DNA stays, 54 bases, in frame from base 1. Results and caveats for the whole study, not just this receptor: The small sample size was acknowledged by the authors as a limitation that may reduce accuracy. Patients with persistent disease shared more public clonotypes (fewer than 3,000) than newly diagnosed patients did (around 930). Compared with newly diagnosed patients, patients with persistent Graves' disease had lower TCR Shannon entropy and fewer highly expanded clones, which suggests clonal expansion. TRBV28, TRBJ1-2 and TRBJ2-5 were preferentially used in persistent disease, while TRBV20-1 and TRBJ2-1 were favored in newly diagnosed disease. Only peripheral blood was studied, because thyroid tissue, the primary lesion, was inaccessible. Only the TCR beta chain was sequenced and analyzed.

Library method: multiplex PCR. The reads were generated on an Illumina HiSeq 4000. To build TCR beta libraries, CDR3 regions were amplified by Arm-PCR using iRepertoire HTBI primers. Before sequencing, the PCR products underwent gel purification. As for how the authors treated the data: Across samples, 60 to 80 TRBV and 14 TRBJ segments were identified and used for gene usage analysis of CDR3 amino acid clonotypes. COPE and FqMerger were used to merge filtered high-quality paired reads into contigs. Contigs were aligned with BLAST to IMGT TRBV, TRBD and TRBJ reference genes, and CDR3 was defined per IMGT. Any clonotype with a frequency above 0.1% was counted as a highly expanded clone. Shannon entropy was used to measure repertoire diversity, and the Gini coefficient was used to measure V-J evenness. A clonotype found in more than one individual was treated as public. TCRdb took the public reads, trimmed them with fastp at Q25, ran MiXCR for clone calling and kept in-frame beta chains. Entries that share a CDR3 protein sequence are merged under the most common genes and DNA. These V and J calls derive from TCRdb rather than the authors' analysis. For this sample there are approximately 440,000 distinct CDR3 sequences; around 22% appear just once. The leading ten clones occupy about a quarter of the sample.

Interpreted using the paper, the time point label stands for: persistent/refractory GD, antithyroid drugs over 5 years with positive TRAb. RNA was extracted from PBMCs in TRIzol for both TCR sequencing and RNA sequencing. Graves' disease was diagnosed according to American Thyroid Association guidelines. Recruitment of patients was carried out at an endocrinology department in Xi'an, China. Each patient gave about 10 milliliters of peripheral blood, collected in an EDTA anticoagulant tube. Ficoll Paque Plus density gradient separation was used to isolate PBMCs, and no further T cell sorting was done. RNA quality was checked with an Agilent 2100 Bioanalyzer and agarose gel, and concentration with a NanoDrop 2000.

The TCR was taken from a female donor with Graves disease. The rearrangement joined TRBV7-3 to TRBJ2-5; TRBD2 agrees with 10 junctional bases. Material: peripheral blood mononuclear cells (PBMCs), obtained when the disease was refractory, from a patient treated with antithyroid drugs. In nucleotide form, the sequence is TGTGCCAGCAGCTTAATGGCCCCGGCTAGCGGGAGTAAAGAGACCCAGTACTTC. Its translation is CASSLMAPASGSKETQYF.